This T cell receptor beta chain is drawn from a study of T cell clusters in autoimmune cytopenias. Germline V CDR1 and CDR2: MNHNS, SASEGT. This CDR3 has 14 amino acids. TRB rearrangements were amplified by touch-down multiplex PCR with mixed TRB-A/B primers. Reprocessing the multiplex PCR reads, TCRdb reports a single entry for every CDR3 protein and omits DNA. The repertoire table contains several thousand distinct CDR3 sequences. TRB amplification used approximately 250 ng of peripheral blood genomic DNA. These data also featured in a second study, about T cell repertoires in aging, cancer and after chemotherapy.

The J gene is TRBJ1-1, the V gene TRBV6-1; TCRdb lists TRBD1, though no DNA is available to test this call. The sample comprised peripheral blood. This TCR was sampled from a human donor in good health. The CDR3: CASSEGQANTEAFF.